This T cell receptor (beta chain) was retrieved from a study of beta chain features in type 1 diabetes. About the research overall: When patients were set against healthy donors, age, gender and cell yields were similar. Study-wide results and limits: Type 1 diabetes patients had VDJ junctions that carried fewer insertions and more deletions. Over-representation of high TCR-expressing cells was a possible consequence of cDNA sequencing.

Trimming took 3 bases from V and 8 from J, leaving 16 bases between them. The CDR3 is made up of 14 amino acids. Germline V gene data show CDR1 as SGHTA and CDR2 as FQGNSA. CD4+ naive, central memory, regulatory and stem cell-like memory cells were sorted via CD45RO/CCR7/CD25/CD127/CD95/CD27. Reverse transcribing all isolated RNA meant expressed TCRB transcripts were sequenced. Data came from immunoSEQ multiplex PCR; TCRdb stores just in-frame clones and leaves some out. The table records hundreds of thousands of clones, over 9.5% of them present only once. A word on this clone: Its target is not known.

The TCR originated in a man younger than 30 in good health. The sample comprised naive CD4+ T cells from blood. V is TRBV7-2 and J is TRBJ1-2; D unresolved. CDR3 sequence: CASSFESPYLGYTF. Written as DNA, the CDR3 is TGTGCCAGCAGCTTTGAATCACCCTACTTAGGCTACACCTTC.